This T cell receptor (beta chain) stems from a study of identical twins (dated by TCRdb to the mid-2010s). Describing the broader study: TCR alpha and beta repertoires from monozygotic twins, unrelated adults of various ages and cord blood were deep-sequenced to test whether fetal clonotypes persist. To rule out contamination, replicate twin experiments were performed at different times with different library preparation protocols.

All donors were healthy Caucasians. The twin cohort consisted of three pairs of female monozygotic twins, all aged roughly 18 to 29 years. Miltenyi CD45RO+ enrichment and human naive T-cell isolation kits were used to isolate memory (CD45RO+) and naive T cells from PBMC. General conclusions and limits of the study: Compared with coincidental sharing between unrelated individuals, out-of-frame TCR alpha sequences shared between twins showed an excess of sequences with low generation probability. Zero-insertion analyses could be partly confounded by invariant T cells such as MAIT and iNKT, although diverse VJ usage argued against such confounding for most clonotypes. A weaker excess of twin sharing was found in beta out-of-frame sequences because the signal-to-noise ratio was lowered by fewer shared sequences. Because the same donors could not be followed over many years, the conclusions depended on cross-sectional statistical analysis. Abundant cord blood beta clonotypes had fewer insertions, young adult naive repertoires showed a similar but weaker trend, and memory repertoires showed no such trend. In monozygotic twins, out-of-frame TCR alpha sharing was systematically underestimated by recombination models, although the models agreed with sharing between unrelated individuals.

A note on this clonotype: Its antigen remains unidentified. No base qualities exist here, and no much larger clone lies one base off it.

Library creation used 5' RACE. Sequencing was carried out with an Illumina HiSeq 2000. Template switching added a universal primer binding site, and the final cDNA carried a unique molecular identifier that allowed TCR cDNA molecules to be counted accurately. Specific primers in the conserved constant-segment region were used to synthesize first-strand cDNA for the TCR alpha and beta chains. Each cDNA library was double barcoded, with a SMART-Mk sample barcode plus Illumina barcodes, to control for contamination. TruSeq adapter sequences along with Illumina sample barcodes were introduced in two successive PCR steps. The Illumina HiSeq platform was used with custom primers to sequence TCR alpha and beta cDNA libraries. In the paper's pipeline: MiGEC was used to process raw reads and extract unique molecular identifiers, and MiXCR was used to find CDR3 positions. Recombination models were inferred per individual with the repgenHMM and IGoR tools using an EM algorithm. Shared clonotypes were analyzed with the tcR package in R, and sharing was normalized by the product of cloneset sizes. Out-of-frame nonproductive sequences were analyzed to study raw recombination free of thymic and clonal selection effects. TCRdb itself trimmed the public reads at Q25 with fastp, ran MiXCR and retained productive beta chains. Rows matching on CDR3 protein sequence are summarized as one entry with the most common DNA and genes. The V and J calls, along with clone size, are taken from TCRdb and not from the paper's own processing. In all, the sample holds about 240,000 distinct CDR3 sequences, and approximately 11% of those were seen once. Around 4% of the sample lies in the top ten.

These data also formed part of another study, on yellow fever vaccine responses in identical twins. The second study's paper adds: According to the authors, in identical twins the way T cells responded to vaccination appeared partly convergent and partly personalized. In identical twins, the study followed T cell clones that responded to the vaccine with precision.

This clonotype originated in a woman in her late teens or twenties in good health. The sample taken for sequencing was memory (CD45RO+) T cells sorted from blood. The intended sense of this specimen's cell subset or site label: CD45RO+ enriched T cells.

The CDR3 in this case is CASSVRDRDNYGYTF. The sequenced DNA is TGTGCCAGCAGCGTCCGGGACAGGGACAACTATGGCTACACCTTC. Recombination joined TRBV9 with TRBJ1-2, with 9 bases matching TRBD1. The CDR3 holds 15 amino acids from the cysteine to the phenylalanine. The CDR3 DNA has 45 bases and is translated from base 1. V has 2 bases trimmed and J has 2 bases trimmed; junction bases matching no gene number 4. CDR1 and CDR2 are read off the germline V gene as SGDLS and YYNGEE. The CDR3 plus the reference TRBV9 and TRBJ1-2 genes for the other parts give the full variable domain: DSGVTQTPKHLITATGQRVTLRCSPRSGDLSVYWYQQSLDQGLQFLIQYYNGEERAKGNILERFSAQQFPDLHSELNLSSLELGDSALYFCASSVRDRDNYGYTFGSGTRLTVV.